Following are 11 T cell receptor beta chains from one sample sequenced in a study of neurological immune-mediated disorders. A single record per CDR3 protein comes from TCRdb applying MiXCR to the 5' RACE reads. The sample shows 30,000 to 45,000 distinct CDR3 sequences, around a tenth of them seen only once. What was sequenced was PBMCs. Receptor source: a woman aged 30 to 39 with HTLV-1-associated myelopathy (HAM/TSP).

This clonotype was recorded many times. The CDR3 DNA sequence: TGCAGTGCTCTTCCAATTGACAGGGGGTCAGACAATGAGCAGTTCTTC. It yields the protein CSALPIDRGSDNEQFF. The chain is built from TRBV20-1 and TRBJ2-1; 9 nucleotides match TRBD1. The CDR3 runs to 16 residues. V gave up 5 bases and J gave up 5 bases; unmatched junction bases: 13. CDR1 and CDR2 from the germline V gene are DFQATT and SNEGSKA (reference sequence).

This clonotype was recorded many times. The CDR3, as DNA: TGTGCCAGCAGCCAAAGGGGGACTAGCGGGGTATCTAATGAGCAGTTCTTC. This translates into CASSQRGTSGVSNEQFF. This sequence joins TRBV3-1 and TRBJ2-1, with 13 bases aligning to TRBD2. The CDR3 loop spans 17 amino acids. The germline CDR1 and CDR2 sequences are LGHDT and YNNKEL (reference sequence). V lost 2 bases to trimming and J lost 7 bases; unmatched junction nucleotides: 8.

This clonotype was seen at least ten times. V is TRBV20-1 and J is TRBJ2-3; D call uncertain. V was cut by 2 bases and J by 5 bases, with 2 bases left in between. This CDR3 has 10 amino acids. Germline CDR1 and CDR2: DFQATT and SNEGSKA (reference sequence). Here the CDR3 DNA reads TGCAGTGCTAGAAAAGATACGCAGTATTTT. Translated: CSARKDTQYF.

CDR3 in amino acids: CASSRLAGAARGTGELFF. CDR3 nucleotides: TGCGCCAGCAGCAGACTAGCGGGGGCCGCCAGGGGCACCGGGGAGCTGTTTTTT. This sequence joins TRBV5-1 and TRBJ2-2; TRBD2 aligns across 12 bases. Germline V gene data show CDR1 as SGHRS and CDR2 as YFSETQ. The CDR3 consists of 18 residues. Trimming at V came to 4 bases and at J to 4 bases, leaving 11 bases not matched to a gene.

The CDR3 DNA reads as TGCAGTGCTGGCCGGGACTCACAGGGCGATGAGCAGTTCTTC. This sequence encodes CSAGRDSQGDEQFF. The chain couples TRBV20-1 to TRBJ2-1, with D perhaps TRBD1 or TRBD2 (6 bases each). V was shortened by 5 bases and J by 8 bases, with 19 bases between the two germline ends. Germline V lookup: CDR1 DFQATT, CDR2 SNEGSKA (reference sequence). The CDR3 totals 14 residues.

This clonotype was seen many times. V is TRBV27 and J is TRBJ1-1; no clear D. The CDR3 covers 14 residues. The germline CDR1 and CDR2 sequences are MNHEY and SMNVEV (reference sequence). Trimming stripped 3 bases from V and 1 base from J, with 9 bases between. In DNA, the CDR3 is TGTGCCAGCAGTTTGGTGCGGGGGAACACTGAAGCTTTCTTT. Translated: CASSLVRGNTEAFF.

This clonotype was counted at least ten times. The chain recombines TRBV18 with TRBJ1-6; 8 bases are shared with TRBD1. Trimming at V came to 2 bases and at J to 8 bases, leaving 2 bases not matched to a gene. There are 14 residues in the CDR3. Germline V gene data show CDR1 as KGHSH and CDR2 as LQKENI. The CDR3 sequence: CASSPKQGDSPLHF. The CDR3 DNA sequence: TGTGCCAGCTCACCAAAACAGGGGGATTCACCCCTCCACTTT.

The CDR3 sequence is CASSLRGGGTEAFF. CDR3 nucleotides: TGCGCCAGCAGCTTGAGAGGGGGCGGAACTGAAGCTTTCTTT. The gene calls are TRBV5-1 and TRBJ1-1, with TRBD1 identical over 7 bases. The V segment lost 1 base and the J segment 5 bases; nucleotides outside the gene matches: 5. Germline lookup yields CDR1 SGHRS and CDR2 YFSETQ. The length of the CDR3 is 14 residues.

This clonotype is medium-sized by share. V and J are TRBV5-6 and TRBJ2-1; D gene ambiguous. Between the trimmed V and J ends, which lost 3 bases and 8 bases, there was a span of 12 bases. This CDR3 has 13 residues. Germline V gene sequence: CDR1 SGHDT, CDR2 YYEEEE. The CDR3 region is CASSSPLKDEQFF. For the CDR3, the DNA is TGTGCCAGCAGCTCCCCTCTGAAGGATGAGCAGTTCTTC.

As regards this clonotype: The DNA is left out, because the CDR3 cannot be placed on it with certainty; the CDR3 is given as TCRdb lists it. This chain joins TRBV7-3 and TRBJ1-2. The CDR3 spans 17 amino acids, including both terminal residues. Germline V gene sequence: CDR1 SGHTA, CDR2 FQGTGA. The CDR3 loop is CASSFYICSASRGGYTF.

This clonotype has ten or more counts. The chain uses TRBV5-1 and TRBJ2-2; 8 positions match TRBD1. In germline, CDR1 is SGHRS, CDR2 YFSETQ. The CDR3 has 14 residues. V dropped 9 bases and J dropped 0; count of bases not matched to a gene: 4. CDR3 region: CATSDRANTGELFF. CDR3 coding DNA: TGCGCCACCTCGGACAGGGCGAACACCGGGGAGCTGTTTTTT.